A single TCR beta chain is shown here with its context. The antigen is unknown. Libraries for TCRalpha and TCRbeta carried sample barcodes and unique molecular identifiers via 5'RACE. MiXCR, applied by TCRdb to the 5' RACE reads, yields one record per CDR3 protein. This repertoire shows a few hundred thousand distinct CDR3 sequences, roughly 17% found once; its top ten account for around 23%. This CDR3 has 13 amino acids. V lost 9 bases, J lost 9 bases, and 18 bases lay in between. The source of the sample is a study of T-cell memory formation after mild COVID-19. Whole-study results and caveats: CD8+ contracting clones occupied EMRA, while CD4+ ones occupied mainly CM and EM. Within pre-infection memory, some responding clones were found, suggesting cross-reactive memory joined.

V is TRBV12-3 or TRBV12-4 and J is TRBJ2-4; D is uncertain. The sequencing input was PBMCs or a T cell subset sorted from them (not recorded which). This receptor was obtained from a man aged 18-30 years who had mild COVID-19 (a few samples of this study predate the infection). Cell type and time point are not known. As DNA, the CDR3 is TGTGCCAGTTCCACTTTGGGTGCTGGCATTCAGTACTTC. It translates to CASSTLGAGIQYF.